Described below is a single TCR beta chain sequence and its context. Germline loops: CDR1 SQVTM, CDR2 ANQGSEA. The CDR3 totals 12 residues. The ends were cut back, 4 bases at V and 4 bases at J, with 8 bases in the middle. This sample was taken from a study of T cells after yellow fever vaccination. TCRdb reprocessed the 5' RACE reads with MiXCR, giving one entry per CDR3 protein. The sample includes 250,000 to 400,000 distinct CDR3 sequences, around 4.4% of them seen just once. The chain employs TRBV29-1 and TRBJ1-3; D unresolved. The starting material was PBMCs, obtained 15 days after the yellow fever booster vaccination. This receptor was taken from a man younger than 35 who received the YFV17D yellow fever vaccine. This CDR3 is CSVGLGGNTIYF. The CDR3 DNA reads TGCAGCGTTGGCTTAGGCGGAAACACCATATATTTT.